This T cell receptor (beta chain) was identified during a study of blood T cell repertoires in COVID-19. Whole-study context: In each case, the material was cDNA or gDNA derived from T cells, B-cell-depleted T cells, or PBMCs.

This table comes from immunoSEQ multiplex PCR, and its TCRdb copy is limited to in-frame clones, with some not included. Among about 270,000 clones listed, about 90% were seen once. This CDR3 comprises 18 residues. Trimming took 4 bases from V and 0 from J; bases not matched to a gene: 7. The germline gives CDR1 LGHNA, CDR2 YNFKEQ. The sequenced sample was peripheral blood. The chain carries TRBV4-2 and TRBJ2-5; 14 bases align to TRBD2. This receptor was obtained from a woman aged 25 to 39 with COVID-19, enrolled during active disease. In DNA, the CDR3 is TGTGCCAGCAGCCCTTTGACTAGCGGGGGGGCACACCAAGAGACCCAGTACTTC. Protein sequence: CASSPLTSGGAHQETQYF.